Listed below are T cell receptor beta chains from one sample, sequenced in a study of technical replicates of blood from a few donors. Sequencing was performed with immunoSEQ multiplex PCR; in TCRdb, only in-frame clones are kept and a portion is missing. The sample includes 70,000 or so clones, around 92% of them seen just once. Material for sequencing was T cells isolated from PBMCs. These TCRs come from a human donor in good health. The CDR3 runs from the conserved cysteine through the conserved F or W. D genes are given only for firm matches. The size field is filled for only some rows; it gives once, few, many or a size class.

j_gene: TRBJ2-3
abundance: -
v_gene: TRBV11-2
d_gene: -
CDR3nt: TGTGCCAGCAGCTTAGAGTCCCAGACTTTCACAGATACGCAGTATTTT
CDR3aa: CASSLESQTFTDTQYF

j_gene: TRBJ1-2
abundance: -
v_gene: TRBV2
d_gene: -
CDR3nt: TGTGCCAGCAGTGACAGTGACAGGAGAAACTATGGCTACACCTTC
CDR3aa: CASSDSDRRNYGYTF

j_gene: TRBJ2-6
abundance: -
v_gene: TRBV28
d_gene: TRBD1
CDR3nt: TGTGCCAGCAGTCCGGGGACAGAGGGGGCCAACGTCCTGACTTTC
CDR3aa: CASSPGTEGANVLTF

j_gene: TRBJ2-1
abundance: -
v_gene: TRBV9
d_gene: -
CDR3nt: TGTGCCAGCAGCGTTACAGGAAAAGGGTACAATGAGCAGTTCTTC
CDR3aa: CASSVTGKGYNEQFF

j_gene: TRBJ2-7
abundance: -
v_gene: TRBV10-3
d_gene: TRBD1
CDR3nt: TGTGCCATCAGTGAGTGGGACAGGACCTACGAGCAGTACTTC
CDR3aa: CAISEWDRTYEQYF

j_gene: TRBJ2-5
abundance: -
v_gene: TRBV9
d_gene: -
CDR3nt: TGTGCCAGCAGCGTATCAGGGGTAAGAGAGACCCAGTACTTC
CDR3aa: CASSVSGVRETQYF

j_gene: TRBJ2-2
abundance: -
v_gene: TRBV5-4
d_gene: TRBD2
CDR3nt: TGTGCCAGCAGCGGAATACGAGCGGGAGGGTACACCGGGGAGCTGTTTTTT
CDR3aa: CASSGIRAGGYTGELFF

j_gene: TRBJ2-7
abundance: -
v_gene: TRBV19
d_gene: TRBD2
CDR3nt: TGTGCCCTAAAGGGGAGGGACGAGCAGTACTTC
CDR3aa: CALKGRDEQYF

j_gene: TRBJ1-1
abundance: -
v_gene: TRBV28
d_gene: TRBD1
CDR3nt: TGTGCCAGCAGTTCCCGGACAGGGACTATCCTCGACACTGAAGCTTTCTTT
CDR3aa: CASSSRTGTILDTEAFF

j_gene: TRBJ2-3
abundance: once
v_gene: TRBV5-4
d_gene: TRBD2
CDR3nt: TGTGCCAGCAGCCCTAGCTGGGCTAGCGGGAGGGCCGCAGATACGCAGTATTTT
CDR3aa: CASSPSWASGRAADTQYF

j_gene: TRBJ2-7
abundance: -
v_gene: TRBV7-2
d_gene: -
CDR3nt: TGTGCCAGCAGCTCGCAGACCGGCGAGGGAAACTACGAGCAGTACTTC
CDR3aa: CASSSQTGEGNYEQYF

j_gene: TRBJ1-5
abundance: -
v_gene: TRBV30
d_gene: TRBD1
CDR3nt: TGTGCCTGGAGCAGCAGGGGGGAACAGCCCCAGCATTTT
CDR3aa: CAWSSRGEQPQHF

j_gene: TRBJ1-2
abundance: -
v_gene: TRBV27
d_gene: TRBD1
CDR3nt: TGTGCCAGCAGTTCTATACAGGGGAGGAGTGGCTACACCTTC
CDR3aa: CASSSIQGRSGYTF

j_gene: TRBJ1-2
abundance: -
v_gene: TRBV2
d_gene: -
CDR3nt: TGTGCCAGGCGGGGACGGCATAAAGAGGGCTACACCTTC
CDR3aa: CARRGRHKEGYTF

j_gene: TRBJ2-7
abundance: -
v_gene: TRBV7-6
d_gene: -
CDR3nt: TGTGCCAGCAGCTTAGGTCCTAACTACGAGCAGTACTTC
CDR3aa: CASSLGPNYEQYF

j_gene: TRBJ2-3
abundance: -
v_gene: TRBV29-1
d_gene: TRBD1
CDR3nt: TGCAGCGTGAGAGGACAGGCCAGTACGCAGTATTTT
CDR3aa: CSVRGQASTQYF

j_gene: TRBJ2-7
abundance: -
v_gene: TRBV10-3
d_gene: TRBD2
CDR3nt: TGTGCCATCAGTGAGCCGCTAGCGGGGGACACCTACGAGCAGTACTTC
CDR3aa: CAISEPLAGDTYEQYF

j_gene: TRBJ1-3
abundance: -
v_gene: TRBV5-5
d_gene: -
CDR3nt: TGTGCCAGCAGCCCCTACGCGGGAAGCTCTGGAAACACCATATATTTT
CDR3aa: CASSPYAGSSGNTIYF

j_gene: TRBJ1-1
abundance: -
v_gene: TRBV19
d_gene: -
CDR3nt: TGTGCCAGTAGTACGCGGGGGGATGGGAACACTGAAGCTTTCTTT
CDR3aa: CASSTRGDGNTEAFF

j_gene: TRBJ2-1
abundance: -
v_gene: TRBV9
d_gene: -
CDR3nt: TGTGCCAGCAGCCAGACTGCTACCTCCTACAATGAGCAGTTCTTC
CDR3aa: CASSQTATSYNEQFF

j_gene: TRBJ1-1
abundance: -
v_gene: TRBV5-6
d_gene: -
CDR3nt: TGTGCCAGCAGCTTATACAGAGCAGAAGCTTTCTTT
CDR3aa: CASSLYRAEAFF

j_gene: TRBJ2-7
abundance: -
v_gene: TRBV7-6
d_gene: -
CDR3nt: TGTGCCAGCAGCTTATCCCTTTTTAACGAGCAGTACTTC
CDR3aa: CASSLSLFNEQYF

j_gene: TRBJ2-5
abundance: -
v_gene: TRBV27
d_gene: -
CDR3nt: TGTGCCAGCAGCTCGGTGGGGGGTTACGAGACCCAGTACTTC
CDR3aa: CASSSVGGYETQYF

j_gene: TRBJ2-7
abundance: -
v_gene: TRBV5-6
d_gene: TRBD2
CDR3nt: TGTGCCAGCAGCTTGGGACTAGCTTCCTACGAGCAGTACTTC
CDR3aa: CASSLGLASYEQYF

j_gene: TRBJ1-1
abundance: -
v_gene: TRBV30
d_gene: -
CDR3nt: TGTGCCTGGTCTAGGGGGGGGGACACTGAAGCTTTCTTT
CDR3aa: CAWSRGGDTEAFF

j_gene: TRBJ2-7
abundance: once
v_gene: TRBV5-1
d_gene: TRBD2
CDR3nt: TGCGCCAGCAGCCCACCGGGACTAGCCGATTCCTCCTACGAGCAGTACTTC
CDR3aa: CASSPPGLADSSYEQYF

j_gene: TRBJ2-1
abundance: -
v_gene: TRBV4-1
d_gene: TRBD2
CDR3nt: TGCGCCAGCAGCCAGCCTATAAGGGCGGGACTAGCAAAGAGCAATGAGCAGTTCTTC
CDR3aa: CASSQPIRAGLAKSNEQFF

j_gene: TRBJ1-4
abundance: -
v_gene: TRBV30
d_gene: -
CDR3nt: TGTGCCTCCCTTGGGGGGATTTCGGAAAAACTGTTTTTT
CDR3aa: CASLGGISEKLFF

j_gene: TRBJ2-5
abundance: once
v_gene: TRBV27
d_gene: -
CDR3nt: TGTGCCAGCAGTTTTGAGAGGGAAGAGACCCAGTACTTC
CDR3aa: CASSFEREETQYF

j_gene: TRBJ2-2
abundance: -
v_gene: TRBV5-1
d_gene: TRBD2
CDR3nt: TGCGCCAGCCGACATAGCGGGAAGAACACCGGGGAGCTGTTTTTT
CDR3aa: CASRHSGKNTGELFF

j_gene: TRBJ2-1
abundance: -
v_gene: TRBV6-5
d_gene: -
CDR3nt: TGTGCCAGCAGTTACTCGAAGGGGGAGCAGTTCTTC
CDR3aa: CASSYSKGEQFF

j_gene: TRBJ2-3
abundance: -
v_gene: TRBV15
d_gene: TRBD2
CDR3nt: TGTGCCACCAGCACCGATCGGGGGGTGATTGCGGATACGCAGTATTTT
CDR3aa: CATSTDRGVIADTQYF

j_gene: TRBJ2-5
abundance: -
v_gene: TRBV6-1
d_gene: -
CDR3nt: TGTGCCAGCAGTGCCGGGGTTAGACCCCAAGAGACCCAGTACTTC
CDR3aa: CASSAGVRPQETQYF

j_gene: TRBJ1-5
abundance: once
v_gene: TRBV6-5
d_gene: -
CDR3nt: TGTGCCAGCAGTTACCGGGTTTTCCAGCCCCAGCATTTT
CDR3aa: CASSYRVFQPQHF

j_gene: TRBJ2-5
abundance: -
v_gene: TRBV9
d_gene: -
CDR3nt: TGTGCCAGCAGCCTCAACAGGGCGGCCCCTCAAGAGACCCAGTACTTC
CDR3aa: CASSLNRAAPQETQYF

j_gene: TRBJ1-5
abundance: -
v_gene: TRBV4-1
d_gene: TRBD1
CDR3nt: TGCGCCAGCAGCCAGGTAAACAGGGGGCCTGCCAATCAGCCCCAGCATTTT
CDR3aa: CASSQVNRGPANQPQHF

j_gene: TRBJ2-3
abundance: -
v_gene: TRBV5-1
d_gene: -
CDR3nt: TGCGCCAGCAGCTTGGGTAGCGCAGGCACAGATACGCAGTATTTT
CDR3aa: CASSLGSAGTDTQYF

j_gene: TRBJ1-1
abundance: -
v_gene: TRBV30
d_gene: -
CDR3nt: TGTGCCTGGAGTGTACGTCGGGGGACCTCTCTCTTTATGAACACTGAAGCTTTCTTT
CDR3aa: CAWSVRRGTSLFMNTEAFF

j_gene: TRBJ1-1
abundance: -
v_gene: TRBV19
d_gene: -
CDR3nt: TGTGCCAGTAGTACCACGGGGGGTGGCACTGAAGCTTTCTTT
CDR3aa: CASSTTGGGTEAFF